This TCR beta chain was recorded in a study of CD8 T cells in Susac syndrome (dated by TCRdb to about 2019). General notes on the study: Of the Susac syndrome patients who were sequenced, about 6 had clinically active disease and fewer than ten were in clinical remission. At the time of blood withdrawal, Susac syndrome patients were either therapy-naive, taking corticosteroids (with some also receiving IVIg), or on IVIg alone. Whether CD8+ T cell activation and differentiation in Susac syndrome was antigen driven was tested using repertoire sequencing. CD8+ T cell repertoire clonality was compared between some 13 healthy donors, approximately 14 Susac syndrome patients and about 15 multiple sclerosis patients. Study-level results and caveats: About 15 Susac-specific public clones were identified in the total CD8+ repertoire, and several Susac-specific public clones were identified in the CD8+ TEMRA repertoire. CD8+ repertoires in Susac syndrome showed clonal expansion, which was highest in CD8+ TEMRA cells and was greater in clinically active patients than in remitting patients. The TCR sequencing and HLA analysis was acknowledged to have included a relatively small number of individuals.

On this clonotype itself: Its antigen is currently not known. The input lacks base qualities; no much larger clone sits a single base away.

RNA was extracted using the RNeasy kit, and about 0.5 to 1 ug of the RNA was reverse transcribed with random hexamers. TCR beta CDR3 regions were amplified with the immunoSEQ multiplex PCR assay covering 54 Vbeta and 13 Jbeta segments. PCR amplification bias was corrected using a synthetic template baseline for primer optimization and computational correction. From the authors' description of their analysis: Only productive sequences were kept, with reads annotated to V, D and J genes according to IMGT and analyzed in immunoSEQ Analyzer. Clonality was calculated as one minus the Shannon entropy normalized by log2 of the number of productive unique sequences. Public and private clones were assessed among the 100 most prevalent clones of each patient and control. Clones were defined as Susac-specific when absent from the healthy and MS cohorts, from about 1,100 published viral clones and from other ImmuneACCESS disease sequences. TCRdb took the public reads, trimmed them with fastp at Q25, ran MiXCR for clone calling and kept in-frame beta chains. Every CDR3 protein is listed once, alongside the most common genes and DNA of its rows. These V and J calls derive from TCRdb rather than the authors' analysis. In this sample the table shows some 97,000 distinct CDR3 sequences, 95% of which occur a single time. The ten largest make up 0.3% of the sample.

Peripheral blood CD8+ and CD4+ T cells from healthy donors, Susac syndrome patients and multiple sclerosis patients were profiled by high-throughput TCR beta sequencing. Susac syndrome patients met recently defined diagnostic criteria for definite or probable disease. CD8+ TEMRA cells were enriched by FACS, while bulk CD8+ and CD4+ T cells were purified by magnetic negative isolation. Blood was collected in EDTA tubes and processed within 24 hours, with PBMCs isolated through density gradient centrifugation. PBMCs intended for TCR sequencing were cryopreserved in liquid nitrogen and were subsequently thawed in a 37 degrees C water bath. The sorted or isolated CD4+, CD8+ and CD8+ TEMRA cells reached a purity of at least 90%. V is pared back by 7 bases and J by 4 bases, with 6 bases lying between the germline termini. There are 11 amino acids in the CDR3, from cysteine to phenylalanine inclusive. Only CDR3 DNA is held: 33 bases, read in frame from base 1. Reading the germline V gene gives CDR1 SGDLS and CDR2 YYNGEE.

Sequences were obtained from CD8+ T cells from PBMCs. This TCR was sampled from a human donor with Susac syndrome. In this chain, TRBV9 is recombined with TRBJ1-5; the D gene is not confidently resolved. The CDR3 reads as follows: CASGSNQPQHF. The sequenced DNA: TGTGCCAGCGGTTCGAATCAGCCCCAGCATTTT.